The entry below gives a single T cell receptor beta chain sequence along with its context. The sample holds a few counts of this clonotype. It lacks a known antigen. Qualities for individual bases were not recorded, and no much larger clone is one base off. From the second PCR step on, the TCR alpha and beta chain libraries were amplified in separate reactions. Donor CMV status was determined by IFNgamma production from CD4+ T cells after overnight stimulation of fresh PBMCs with CMV viral lysate. CD4 T cells were positively selected with Miltenyi beads, followed by positive selection of CD8 T cells from the CD4-negative fraction. Cells were stained for CD3, CD4, CD8, CD45RA, CD27 and a live/dead dye and were sorted on a BD Aria II into four subsets based on CD45RA and CD27. Blood came from three healthy volunteers, each fractionated into CD4 and CD8 T cells and then into four differentiation subsets. About 110 ml of peripheral blood was taken from each donor, and PBMC were separated by density-gradient centrifugation on Ficoll-Paque PLUS. After sorting, cells were lysed in RLT buffer, RNA was extracted using a Qiagen RNeasy kit, and the extracted RNA was stored at -80 degrees C.

This record comes from a study of naive and memory T cell subsets (dated by TCRdb to the late 2010s). Broadly, across the study: An open-source, UMI-based TCR alpha and beta sequencing pipeline was applied to sorted naive and memory peripheral blood T cell subsets. IgG serology results and the functional CMV T cell responses were in complete agreement. RNA was DNase-treated and reverse transcribed with TCR constant-region primers, mostly using SuperScript III.

Here is what the overall study found, with its caveats: A few larger clonotypes were found in naive repertoires, especially CD8, and these larger clonotypes were possibly memory cells re-expressing CD45RA. RNA-based TCR counts may be affected by expression changes linked to T cell activation and differentiation. Each clonotype was defined as a single alpha or beta chain sequence rather than as a paired alpha/beta receptor. Following error correction, more than 85% of naive TCR sequences occurred only once, which made naive abundance distributions much steeper than those of memory subsets. TCR abundance followed a power law whose exponent differed between naive and memory subsets but was consistent across the three individuals. The repertoire findings for the naive and memory subsets could not be validated against a ground truth because none was available. In both CD4 and CD8 cells, the Gini index increased while Shannon and inverse Simpson diversity decreased from naive through CM, EM and EMRA.

Libraries came from UMI-ligation and nested PCR. The beta constant-region primer was an equimolar mix of two oligonucleotides covering both TRBC1 and TRBC2. A single-stranded oligonucleotide carrying the SP2 primer and a 12-nucleotide UMI was ligated to the 3' end of the cDNA by T4 RNA ligase 1. The ligated cDNA went through four rounds of PCR with nested alpha and beta constant-region primers together with the SP2 primer. The ligation reaction was incubated at 16°C for about 20-25 hours. PCR2 was usually performed as a SYBR Green qPCR and halted at a preset threshold so that over-amplification would not occur. Agencourt AMPure XP magnetic beads were used for all purifications after the first. Libraries were quantified by Qubit and checked on a TapeStation, where a main peak was expected near 650 bp. Pooled libraries were sequenced on an Illumina MiSeq with v2 2x251 paired-end kits, typically giving about 0.95-2.2 million reads per sample. Libraries were pooled at approximately 3.7 nM per sample, and roughly 5-8% PhiX was added to improve cluster recognition. The published analysis was carried out like this. Decombinator assigned V and J genes to Demultiplexor-processed FASTQ reads by tag matching, allowing a single base-pair mismatch. Collapsinator relied on UMIs to fix sequencing errors as well as frequency errors caused by PCR heterogeneity. CDR3Translator translated TCRs and extracted CDR3s from the conserved cysteine to the FGXG phenylalanine, flagging non-productive sequences. Gini, Shannon entropy and inverse Simpson indices were calculated on repertoires subsampled to equal numbers of UMI-defined TCRs. Clonotype abundance distributions were fitted to a power law by maximum likelihood within the linear range. When run on a single naive CD8 sample, MIGEC and the pipeline yielded similar UMI counts, similar unique TCR numbers and similar clonal distributions. One analysis removed from the naive repertoire any naive TCRs that were also present in any memory subset from the same donor. The repertoires were searched for some 7,300 CMV-associated CDR3 sequences that had been compiled from VDJdb and a published dataset. TCRdb handled the public reads itself, with Q25 trimming in fastp and clone calling in MiXCR, and kept productive beta chains. When rows share a CDR3 protein, they turn into one entry using the most common DNA and genes. The authors' filters were not applied to this entry. This sample comprises 120,000 to 150,000 distinct CDR3 sequences, over 15% of them detected only once. The top ten clonotypes cover about 0.13% of the sample.

V sheds 3 bases and J sheds 4 bases, leaving 4 bases between their ends. Reading the germline V gene (reference sequence) gives CDR1 DFQATT and CDR2 SNEGSKA. The CDR3 runs 11 amino acids, cysteine and phenylalanine included. The kept DNA is CDR3 alone, 33 bases in frame from the first base. Input material: naive CD4+ T cells from blood. What the cell subset or site label conveys for this sample: naive T cells, CD45RA high CD27+. The rearrangement joined TRBV20-1 to TRBJ1-5; the D gene lacks a confident call. The receptor was isolated from a human donor in good health. The CDR3 is CSARQNQPQHF. The DNA sequence is as follows: TGCAGTGCTAGGCAAAATCAGCCCCAGCATTTT.